Below are 2 T cell receptor beta chains sequenced from a single sample in a study of T cells after posttransplantation cyclophosphamide. Treatment was busulfan-fludarabine conditioning, a marrow graft, and cyclophosphamide on days +3 and +4. Only in-frame clones appear in the TCRdb table, and some are missing; sequencing was by immunoSEQ multiplex PCR. The table includes several hundred clones, around three quarters detected once. The sequencing here drew on CD4+ T cells sorted from blood, taken after an allogeneic stem cell transplant with post-transplant cyclophosphamide. These receptor sequences come from a female patient aged 30-39 years who received an allogeneic stem cell transplant from a related donor, was CMV-positive, and had no GVHD. Some of the T cells might come from the graft donor.

The chain links TRBV5-1 to TRBJ2-7; TRBD1 agrees at 11 bases. The V and J ends lost 4 bases and 6 bases, in that order; junction bases with no gene match: 6. From germline, CDR1 is SGHRS and CDR2 YFSETQ. The CDR3 extends over 14 amino acids. DNA of the CDR3: TGCGCCAGCAGCCCGGGACAGGGGGTTCCCGAGCAGTACTTC. Its translation is CASSPGQGVPEQYF.

The chain couples TRBV5-1 to TRBJ1-2; unclear D gene. Germline CDR1 and CDR2: SGHRS and YFSETQ. Trimming stripped 0 bases from V and 2 bases from J, with 8 bases between. The CDR3 is 14 residues long. The CDR3 DNA follows: TGCGCCAGCAGCTTGGACAGTCAAAACTATGGCTACACCTTC. This codes for CASSLDSQNYGYTF.